This TCR beta chain was recorded in a study of blood T cells in healthy people across ages. Background on the study: When template switching was applied, about one barcoded beta molecule was captured per two T cells.

Points from the study as a whole: PBMCs were not sorted, which prevented a conclusive comparison of naive versus antigen-experienced cells.

Each donor was a healthy Caucasian individual from Russia, aged about 6 to 100. Points on this clonotype: Its cognate antigen is unknown.

PCR was performed a second time for about 7 to 11 cycles using a sample-barcoded 5' primer and a J-beta primer mix. TCRdb reanalysed the 5' RACE reads using MiXCR and keeps one entry per CDR3 protein. The repertoire holds about 800,000 distinct CDR3 sequences, approximately 25% seen once, with approximately 3.7% in the top ten. This CDR3 has 15 residues. From germline, CDR1 is MDHEN and CDR2 SYDVKM. These data also featured in a second study, about T cells of mothers and their children. From that report: Reads recorded for TCR beta CDR3 numbered over 9 million per mother and roughly 2.7 million per child.

This sequence was found in a boy aged 5-17 years in good health. J is TRBJ2-5 and V is TRBV28; 11 bases map to TRBD1. The J call is doubtful: the DNA matches TRBJ2-1 better. Sequencing used blood. This chain's CDR3 is CASSGWTGGPMMQFF. Written as DNA, the CDR3 is TGTGCCAGCAGCGGTTGGACAGGGGGCCCAATGATGCAGTTCTTC.